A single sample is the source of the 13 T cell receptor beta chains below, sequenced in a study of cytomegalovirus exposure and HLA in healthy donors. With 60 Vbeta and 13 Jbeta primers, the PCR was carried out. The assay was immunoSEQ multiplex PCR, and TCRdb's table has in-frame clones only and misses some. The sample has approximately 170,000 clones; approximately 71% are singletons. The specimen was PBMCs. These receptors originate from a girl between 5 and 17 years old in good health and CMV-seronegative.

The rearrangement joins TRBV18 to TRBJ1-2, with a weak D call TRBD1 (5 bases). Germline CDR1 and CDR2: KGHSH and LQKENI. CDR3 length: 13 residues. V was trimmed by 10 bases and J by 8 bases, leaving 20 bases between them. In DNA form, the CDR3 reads TGTGCCACCGAAGGACAATCTGAAAGCGGCTACACCTTC. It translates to CATEGQSESGYTF.

The CDR3 DNA follows: TGTGCCAGCAGTTACCCTAGCGGGGGGGGAGAGACCCAGTACTTC. The encoded protein is CASSYPSGGGETQYF. The V gene is TRBV6-6, the J gene TRBJ2-5; 12 positions match TRBD2. The CDR3 has 15 residues. V lost 2 bases to trimming and J lost 4 bases; unmatched junction nucleotides: 2. The germline V gene has CDR1 MNHNY and CDR2 SVGAGI (reference sequence).

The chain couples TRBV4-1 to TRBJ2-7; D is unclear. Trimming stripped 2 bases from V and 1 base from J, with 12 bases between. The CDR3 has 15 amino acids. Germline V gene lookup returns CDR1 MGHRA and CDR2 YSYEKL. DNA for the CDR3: TGCGCCAGCAGCCAAAGCTTTGGGCTATCCTACGAGCAGTACTTC. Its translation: CASSQSFGLSYEQYF.

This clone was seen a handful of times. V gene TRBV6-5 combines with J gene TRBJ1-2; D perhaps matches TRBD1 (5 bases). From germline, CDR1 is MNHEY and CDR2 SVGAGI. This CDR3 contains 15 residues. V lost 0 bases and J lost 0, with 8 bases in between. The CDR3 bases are TGTGCCAGCAGTTACTCGGGGGGAACTAACTATGGCTACACCTTC. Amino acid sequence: CASSYSGGTNYGYTF.

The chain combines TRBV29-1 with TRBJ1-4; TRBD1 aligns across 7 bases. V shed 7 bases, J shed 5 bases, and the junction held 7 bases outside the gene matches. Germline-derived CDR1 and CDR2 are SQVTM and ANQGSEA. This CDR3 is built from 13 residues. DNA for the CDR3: TGCAGCGCCAGGACAGGAAACAATGAAAAACTGTTTTTT. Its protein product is CSARTGNNEKLFF.

Here the CDR3 DNA reads TGTGCCAGCAGCTTAGACTCCGGCAGGGGCAATAGCAATCAGCCCCAGCATTTT. Translation: CASSLDSGRGNSNQPQHF. The V gene is TRBV7-8, the J gene TRBJ1-5; a possible D gene is TRBD1 (6 bases). CDR1 SGHVS and CDR2 FQNEAQ come from the germline V gene. The CDR3 consists of 18 residues. Trimming took off 1 base at V and 0 bases at J, with 16 bases between the two ends. Looking up the rest from reference TRBV7-8 and TRBJ1-5 gives the full variable domain: GAGVSQSPRYKVAKRGQDVALRCDPISGHVSLFWYQQALGQGPEFLTYFQNEAQLDKSGLPSDRFFAERPEGSVSTLKIQRTQQEDSAVYLCASSLDSGRGNSNQPQHFGDGTRLSIL.

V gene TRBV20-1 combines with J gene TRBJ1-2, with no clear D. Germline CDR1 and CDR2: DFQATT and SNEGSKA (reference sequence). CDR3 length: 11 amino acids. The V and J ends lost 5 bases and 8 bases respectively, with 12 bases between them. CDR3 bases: TGCAGTGCTCCAGCGCCGGGGGGCTACACCTTC. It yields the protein CSAPAPGGYTF.

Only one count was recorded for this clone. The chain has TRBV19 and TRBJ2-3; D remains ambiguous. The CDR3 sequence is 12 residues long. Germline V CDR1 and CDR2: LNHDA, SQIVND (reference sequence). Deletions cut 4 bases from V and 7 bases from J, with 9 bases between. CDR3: CASSTVGNTQYF. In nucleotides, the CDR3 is TGTGCCAGTAGTACCGTCGGTAATACGCAGTATTTT.

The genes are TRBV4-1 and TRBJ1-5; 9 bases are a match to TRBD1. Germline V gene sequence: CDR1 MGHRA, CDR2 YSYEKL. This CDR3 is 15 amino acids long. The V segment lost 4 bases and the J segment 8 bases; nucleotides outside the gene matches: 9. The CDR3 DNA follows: TGCGCCAGCAGCCCAGCCGGGACAGGGCTTGAGCCCCAGCATTTT. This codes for CASSPAGTGLEPQHF.

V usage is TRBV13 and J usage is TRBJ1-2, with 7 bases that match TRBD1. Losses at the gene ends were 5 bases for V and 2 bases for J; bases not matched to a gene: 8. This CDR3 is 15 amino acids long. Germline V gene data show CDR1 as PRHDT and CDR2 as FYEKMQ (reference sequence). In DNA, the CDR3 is TGTGCCAGCAGCCTGGGGGACAGTACAAACTATGGCTACACCTTC. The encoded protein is CASSLGDSTNYGYTF.

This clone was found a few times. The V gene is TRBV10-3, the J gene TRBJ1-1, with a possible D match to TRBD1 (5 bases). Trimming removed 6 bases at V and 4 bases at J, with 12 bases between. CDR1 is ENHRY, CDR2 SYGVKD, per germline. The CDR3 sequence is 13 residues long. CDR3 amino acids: CAISPGRGTEAFF. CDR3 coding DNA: TGTGCCATCAGCCCCGGGAGGGGCACTGAAGCTTTCTTT.

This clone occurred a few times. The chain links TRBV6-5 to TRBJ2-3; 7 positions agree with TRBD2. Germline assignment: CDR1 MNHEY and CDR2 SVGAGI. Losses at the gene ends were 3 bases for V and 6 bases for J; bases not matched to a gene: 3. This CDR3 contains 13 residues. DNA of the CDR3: TGTGCCAGCAGTTATAGCGGGCGGGATACGCAGTATTTT. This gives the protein CASSYSGRDTQYF.

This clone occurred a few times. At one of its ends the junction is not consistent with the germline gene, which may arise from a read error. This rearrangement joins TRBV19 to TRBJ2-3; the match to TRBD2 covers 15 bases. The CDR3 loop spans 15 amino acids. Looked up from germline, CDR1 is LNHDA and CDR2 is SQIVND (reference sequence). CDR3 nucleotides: TGTGCCACCGCGGGACTAGCGGGGGGAGGGGATAGGCAGTATTTT. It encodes CATAGLAGGGDRQYF.